Sequencing of this TCR beta chain was carried out in a study of blood T cell repertoires in COVID-19 (dated by TCRdb to about 2020). As for the study more broadly: Collaborator samples came from the United States, Italy and Spain and covered acute and convalescent phases of COVID-19. The prospective study material was composed of cDNA or gDNA derived from T cells, B-cell-depleted T cells, or PBMCs. Deeply sampled blood TCRbeta repertoires from subjects exposed to, actively infected with, or recovered from COVID-19 were included in the dataset. The repertoires were released in a freely available public database intended as a resource for research on the immune response to SARS-CoV-2. Samples were obtained from the ongoing ImmuneRACE study (first 160 participants) and from some 1,300 subjects provided by 6 global collaborators. Nearly every sample came with metadata listing a de-identified subject ID, COVID-19 status, age in years and sex. Where available, HLA class I and class II types were taken from metadata supplied by the sample provider and were not determined by assay-based typing. The investigation overall reported the following: Clinical and demographic metadata were provided uncurated, with the amount varying by source and participant.

TCRbeta CDR3 regions were amplified from genomic DNA by means of the immunoSEQ Assay, a bias-controlled multiplex PCR. The study's own analysis went as follows. The number of nucleated cells in each sample was estimated from the amplification of reference gene primers within the assay. Sequence reads were collapsed and filtered to measure the absolute abundance of every unique TCRbeta CDR3 rearrangement. Productive Simpson clonality was computed per sample as the square root of Simpson's diversity index over productive rearrangements. In its TCRdb copy, this immuneACCESS table keeps in-frame sequences only and misses some clones. Where compared with another copy, unresolved V genes explain less than half of these, and the others have no known cause. That table gives V, J and clone size, and the DNA gave D and trimming. For this sample there are more than 35,000 clones; 90% to 95% appear just once. Together, the top ten hold 15% to 18% of the sample.

Each collaborating institution followed its own protocols to collect whole blood in K2EDTA tubes. For TCRbeta analysis, collaborators shipped samples as frozen whole blood, isolated PBMCs, or DNA extracted from either of those sample types. As concerns this clone: Its antigen is unknown. Per-nucleotide qualities are absent, and no much larger clonotype sits a single base away.

As encoded in the germline V gene, CDR1 is SQVTM while CDR2 is ANQGSEA. The CDR3 starts with the cysteine, ends with the phenylalanine, and has 15 residues. Of all the DNA, just the CDR3 is kept, 45 bases in frame from base 1. Germline trimming amounts to 6 bases on V and 0 bases on J, with 3 as the count of junction bases outside the gene matches. The sample was peripheral blood. This sequence was found in a woman between 25 and 40 years old in a cohort sampled during active COVID-19. The rearranged chain carries TRBV29-1 and TRBJ2-6; 9 middle bases align to TRBD1. The CDR3 sequence is CSVSTGGSGANVLTF. Here is the DNA: TGCAGCGTGTCGACAGGGGGCTCTGGGGCCAACGTCCTGACTTTC.